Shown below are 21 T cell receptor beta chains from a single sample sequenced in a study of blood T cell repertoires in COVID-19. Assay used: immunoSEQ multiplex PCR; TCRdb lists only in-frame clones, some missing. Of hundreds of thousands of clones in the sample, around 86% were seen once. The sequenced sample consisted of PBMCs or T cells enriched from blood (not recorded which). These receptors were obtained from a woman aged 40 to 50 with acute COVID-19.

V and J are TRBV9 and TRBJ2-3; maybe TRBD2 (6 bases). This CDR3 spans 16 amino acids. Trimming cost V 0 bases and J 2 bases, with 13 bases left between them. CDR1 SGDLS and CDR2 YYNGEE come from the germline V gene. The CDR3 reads CASSVGASAHTDTQYF. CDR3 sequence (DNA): TGTGCCAGCAGCGTAGGGGCTAGCGCCCACACAGATACGCAGTATTTT.

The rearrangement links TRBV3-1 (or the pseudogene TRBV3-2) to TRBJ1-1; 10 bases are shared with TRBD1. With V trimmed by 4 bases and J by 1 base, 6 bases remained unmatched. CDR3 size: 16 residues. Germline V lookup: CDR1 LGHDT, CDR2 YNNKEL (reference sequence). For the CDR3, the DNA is TGTGCCAGCAGCCGTCCCGGGACAGGGGCGAACACTGAAGCTTTCTTT. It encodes CASSRPGTGANTEAFF.

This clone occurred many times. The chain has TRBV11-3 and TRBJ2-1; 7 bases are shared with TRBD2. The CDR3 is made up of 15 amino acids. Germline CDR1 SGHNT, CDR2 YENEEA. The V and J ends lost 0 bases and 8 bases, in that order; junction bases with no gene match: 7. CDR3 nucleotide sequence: TGTGCCAGCAGCTTAGAAGGAGGCGGGAGCCATGAGCAGTTCTTC. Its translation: CASSLEGGGSHEQFF.

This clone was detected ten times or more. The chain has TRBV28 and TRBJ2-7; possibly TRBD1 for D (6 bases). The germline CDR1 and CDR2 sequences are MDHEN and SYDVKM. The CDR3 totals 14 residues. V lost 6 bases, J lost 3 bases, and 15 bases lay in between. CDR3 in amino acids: CASSHMDRDYEQYF. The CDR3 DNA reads TGTGCCAGCAGCCACATGGACAGAGACTACGAGCAGTACTTC.

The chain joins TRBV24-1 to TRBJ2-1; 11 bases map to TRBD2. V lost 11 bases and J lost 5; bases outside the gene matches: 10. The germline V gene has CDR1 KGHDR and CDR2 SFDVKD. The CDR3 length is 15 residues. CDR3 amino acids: CASQGSGRANNEQFF. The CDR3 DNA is TGTGCCAGCCAGGGTAGCGGGAGGGCCAACAATGAGCAGTTCTTC.

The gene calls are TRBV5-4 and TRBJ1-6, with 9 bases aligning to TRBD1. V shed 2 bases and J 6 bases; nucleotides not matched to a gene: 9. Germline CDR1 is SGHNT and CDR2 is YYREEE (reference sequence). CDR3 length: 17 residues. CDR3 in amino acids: CASSLTGTGLFNSPLHF. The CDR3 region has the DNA TGTGCCAGCAGCTTAACCGGGACAGGGTTATTTAATTCACCCCTCCACTTT. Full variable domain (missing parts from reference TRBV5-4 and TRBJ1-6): ETGVTQSPTHLIKTRGQQVTLRCSSQSGHNTVSWYQQALGQGPQFIFQYYREEENGRGNFPPRFSGLQFPNYSSELNVNALELDDSALYLCASSLTGTGLFNSPLHFGNGTRLTVT.

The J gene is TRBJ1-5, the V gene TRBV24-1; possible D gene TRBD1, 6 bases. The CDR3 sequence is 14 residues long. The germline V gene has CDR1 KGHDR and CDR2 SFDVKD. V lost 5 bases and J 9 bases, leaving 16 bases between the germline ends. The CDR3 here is CATSGQEQGRPQHF. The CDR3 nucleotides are TGTGCCACCAGTGGCCAGGAACAGGGAAGGCCCCAGCATTTT.

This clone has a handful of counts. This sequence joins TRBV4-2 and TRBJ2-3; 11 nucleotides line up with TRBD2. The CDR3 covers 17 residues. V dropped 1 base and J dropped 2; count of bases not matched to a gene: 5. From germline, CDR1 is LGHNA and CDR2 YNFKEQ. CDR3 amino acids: CASSQGTSGPYTDTQYF. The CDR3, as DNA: TGTGCCAGCAGCCAAGGGACTAGCGGGCCATACACAGATACGCAGTATTTT.

This CDR3 is CASGPGTSGSEAKNIQYF. DNA of the CDR3: TGTGCTAGTGGGCCCGGGACTAGCGGGAGTGAGGCCAAAAACATTCAGTACTTC. This chain joins TRBV12-5 and TRBJ2-4; 14 bases are a match to TRBD2. Trimming took 6 bases from V and 1 from J; bases not matched to a gene: 8. This CDR3 is 18 amino acids long. Germline lookup yields CDR1 LGHNT and CDR2 FRNRAP.

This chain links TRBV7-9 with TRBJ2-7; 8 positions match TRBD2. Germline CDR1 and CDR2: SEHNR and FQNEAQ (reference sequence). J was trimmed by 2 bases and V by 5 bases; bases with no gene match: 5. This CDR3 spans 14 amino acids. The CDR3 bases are TGTGCCAGCAGCACCGGGACTAGTACCTACGAGCAGTACTTC. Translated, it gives CASSTGTSTYEQYF.

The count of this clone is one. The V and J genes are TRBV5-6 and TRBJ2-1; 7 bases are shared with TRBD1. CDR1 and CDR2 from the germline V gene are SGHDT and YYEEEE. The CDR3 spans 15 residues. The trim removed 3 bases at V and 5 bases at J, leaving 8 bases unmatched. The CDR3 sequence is CASSSPGQLNNEQFF. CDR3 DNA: TGTGCCAGCAGCTCCCCGGGACAGCTAAACAATGAGCAGTTCTTC.

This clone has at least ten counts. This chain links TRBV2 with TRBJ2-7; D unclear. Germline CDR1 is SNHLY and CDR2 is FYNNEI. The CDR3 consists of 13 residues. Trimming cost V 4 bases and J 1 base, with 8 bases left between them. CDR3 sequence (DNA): TGTGCCAGCAGTGTCCATACTTCCTACGAGCAGTACTTC. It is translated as CASSVHTSYEQYF.

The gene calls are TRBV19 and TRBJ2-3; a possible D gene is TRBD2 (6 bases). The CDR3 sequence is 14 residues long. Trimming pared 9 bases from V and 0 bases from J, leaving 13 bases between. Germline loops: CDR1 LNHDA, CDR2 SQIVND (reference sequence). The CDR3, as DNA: TGTGCCAGCTCGGGGGACGTCAGCACAGATACGCAGTATTTT. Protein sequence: CASSGDVSTDTQYF.

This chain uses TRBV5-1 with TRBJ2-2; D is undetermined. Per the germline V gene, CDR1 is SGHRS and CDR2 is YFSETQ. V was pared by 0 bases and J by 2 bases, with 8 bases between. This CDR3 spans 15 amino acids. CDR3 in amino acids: CASSLAAGNTGELFF. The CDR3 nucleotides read TGCGCCAGCAGCTTGGCGGCAGGTAACACCGGGGAGCTGTTTTTT.

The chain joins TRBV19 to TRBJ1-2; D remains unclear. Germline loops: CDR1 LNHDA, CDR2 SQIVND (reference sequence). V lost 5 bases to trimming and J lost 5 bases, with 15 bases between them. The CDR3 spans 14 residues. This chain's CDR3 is CASSLAEGYYGYTF. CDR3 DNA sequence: TGTGCCAGTAGTCTGGCAGAGGGTTATTATGGCTACACCTTC.

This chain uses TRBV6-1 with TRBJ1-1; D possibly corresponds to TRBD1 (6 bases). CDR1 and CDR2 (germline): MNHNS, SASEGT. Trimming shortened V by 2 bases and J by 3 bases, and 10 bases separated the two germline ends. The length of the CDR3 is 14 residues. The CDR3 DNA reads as TGTGCCAGCAGTGAACAGGGGTCGGACACTGAAGCTTTCTTT. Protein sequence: CASSEQGSDTEAFF.

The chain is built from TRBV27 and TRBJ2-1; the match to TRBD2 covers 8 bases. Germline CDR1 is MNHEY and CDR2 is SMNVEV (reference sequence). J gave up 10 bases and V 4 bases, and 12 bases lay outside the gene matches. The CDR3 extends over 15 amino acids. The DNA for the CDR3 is TGTGCCAGCAGTTCCCCCTCGGGAGGGGAGGACGAGCAGTTCTTC. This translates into CASSSPSGGEDEQFF.

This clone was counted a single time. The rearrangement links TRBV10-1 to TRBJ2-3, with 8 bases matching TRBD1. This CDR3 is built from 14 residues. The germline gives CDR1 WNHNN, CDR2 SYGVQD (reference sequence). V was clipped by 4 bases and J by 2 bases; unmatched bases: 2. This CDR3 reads CASSGGQATDTQYF. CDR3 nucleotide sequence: TGCGCCAGCAGTGGGGGACAGGCCACAGATACGCAGTATTTT.

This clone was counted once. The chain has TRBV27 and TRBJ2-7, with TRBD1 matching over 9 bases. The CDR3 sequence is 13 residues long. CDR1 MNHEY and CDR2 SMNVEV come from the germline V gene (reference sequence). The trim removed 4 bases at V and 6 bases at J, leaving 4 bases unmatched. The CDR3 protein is CASSSRTGAEQYF. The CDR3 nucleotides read TGTGCCAGCAGTTCCCGGACAGGGGCCGAGCAGTACTTC.

Here the CDR3 DNA reads TGTGCCACCAATTGGGCCACAGATACGCAGTATTTT. Its translation is CATNWATDTQYF. The chain recombines TRBV12-3 or TRBV12-4 with TRBJ2-3, with unresolved D. V dropped 10 bases and J dropped 2 bases, with 10 bases sitting between them. This CDR3 has 12 residues.

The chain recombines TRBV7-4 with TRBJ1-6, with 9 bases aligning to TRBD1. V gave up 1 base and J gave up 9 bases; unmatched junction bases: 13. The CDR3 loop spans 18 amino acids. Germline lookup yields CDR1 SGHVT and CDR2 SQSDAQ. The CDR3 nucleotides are TGTGCCAGCAGCTTAGGGCTGAGATTTAGGACAGGGGTTTCACCCCTCCACTTT. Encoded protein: CASSLGLRFRTGVSPLHF. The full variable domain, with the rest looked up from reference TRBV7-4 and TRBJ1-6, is GAGVSQSPRYKVAKRGRDVALRCDSISGHVTLYWYRQTLGQGSEVLTYSQSDAQRDKSGRPSGRFSAERPERSVSTLKIQRTEQGDSAVYLCASSLGLRFRTGVSPLHFGNGTRLTVT.